This T cell receptor (beta chain) was documented in a study of graft-versus-host responses after intestinal transplantation. Only in-frame clones appear in the TCRdb table, and some are missing; sequencing was by immunoSEQ multiplex PCR. The repertoire holds around 30,000 clones, with 85% to 95% as singletons. This clonotype was obtained from a human patient who received an intestinal transplant, so some T cells may come from the graft donor. Sequences were derived from PBMCs, sampled 66 days after intestinal transplant.

The CDR3 DNA reads as TGTGCCAGTAGCTGGACTACCCAGCCCTCCTACAATGAGCAGTTCTTC. Protein: CASSWTTQPSYNEQFF. This rearrangement joins TRBV19 to TRBJ2-1; D perhaps matches TRBD2 (6 bases). Trimming removed 6 bases at V and 0 bases at J, with 15 bases between. CDR1 and CDR2 (germline): LNHDA, SQIVND (reference sequence). There are 16 residues in the CDR3.